This note documents a single T cell receptor (beta chain) sequence. There are 14 residues in the CDR3. V was pared by 6 bases and J by 1 base, with 7 bases of the junction left unmatched. The germline V gene has CDR1 SGHRS and CDR2 YFSETQ. The data stem from a study of blood T cell repertoires in COVID-19. Sequenced by immunoSEQ multiplex PCR; TCRdb stores in-frame clones only, minus some. This table holds 150,000 to 200,000 clones, 85% to 90% found once. Sequencing used peripheral blood. The J gene is TRBJ2-7, the V gene TRBV5-1; 7 bases are a match to TRBD1. The TCR originated in a woman between 25 and 40 years old with active or convalescent COVID-19. The CDR3 DNA is TGCGCCAGCAAACAGGGGCAGGATTCCTACGAGCAGTACTTC. It codes for CASKQGQDSYEQYF.